Below are 27 T cell receptor beta chains sequenced from a single sample in a study. Measured with immunoSEQ multiplex PCR; TCRdb has only the in-frame clones, and not every one. The data contain about 68,000 clones, around 93% of them singletons. The sample was PBMCs. These receptors were collected from a man in his forties or fifties with rheumatoid arthritis.

The J gene is TRBJ2-5, the V gene TRBV7-9; D call uncertain. The CDR3 sequence is 10 residues long. V dropped 3 bases and J dropped 7 bases, with 3 bases sitting between them. Germline-derived CDR1 and CDR2 are SEHNR and FQNEAQ (reference sequence). The CDR3 DNA sequence: TGTGCCAGCAGCTTGGGGACCCAGTACTTC. It specifies CASSLGTQYF.

The chain combines TRBV4-2 with TRBJ2-1, with D possibly being TRBD1 or TRBD2 (6 bases each). Germline V CDR1 and CDR2: LGHNA, YNFKEQ. The V end lost 1 base, the J end lost 10 bases, and 14 bases lay between the germline ends. The CDR3 extends over 14 amino acids. The CDR3 sequence: CASSQAGAQGEQFF. The CDR3 bases are TGTGCCAGCAGCCAAGCGGGAGCCCAGGGGGAGCAGTTCTTC.

The chain uses TRBV5-1 and TRBJ2-6; 10 positions agree with TRBD2. From germline, CDR1 is SGHRS and CDR2 YFSETQ. The CDR3 loop spans 18 amino acids. Germline trimming cut 4 bases from V and 1 base from J; bases unmatched to any gene: 8. The CDR3 bases are TGCGCCAGCAGCCCCCGGACTAGCGGAGGATCTGGGGCCAACGTCCTGACTTTC. Translating gives CASSPRTSGGSGANVLTF.

The chain has TRBV7-9 and TRBJ1-5, with 7 positions matching TRBD1. Germline V lookup: CDR1 SEHNR, CDR2 FQNEAQ (reference sequence). The CDR3 runs to 14 residues. With 0 bases clipped from V and 4 bases from J, the junction kept 0 bases outside the gene matches. The CDR3 DNA is TGTGCCAGCAGCTTAGCCAGGGGGAATCAGCCCCAGCATTTT. Amino acids: CASSLARGNQPQHF.

This rearrangement joins TRBV28 to TRBJ2-3; 9 bases are a match to TRBD2. Germline V gene data show CDR1 as MDHEN and CDR2 as SYDVKM. The CDR3 extends over 14 amino acids. J gave up 13 bases and V 5 bases, and 13 bases lay outside the gene matches. Here the CDR3 DNA reads TGTGCCAGCAGTGCCCACCTAGCGGGAAGTTTCGAGTATTTT. Protein: CASSAHLAGSFEYF.

The chain carries TRBV9 and TRBJ2-2; D tentatively reads TRBD1 or TRBD2 (5 bases each). Germline lookup yields CDR1 SGDLS and CDR2 YYNGEE. Trimming stripped 3 bases from V and 5 bases from J, with 14 bases between. This CDR3 contains 15 residues. The CDR3 DNA is TGTGCCAGCAGCGGGGAGCAGGGACGGACCGGGGAGCTGTTTTTT. This encodes CASSGEQGRTGELFF.

This chain links TRBV29-1 with TRBJ2-5, with D perhaps TRBD2 (7 bases). Trimming removed 5 bases at V and 4 bases at J, with 20 bases between. Germline lookup yields CDR1 SQVTM and CDR2 ANQGSEA. This CDR3 spans 15 amino acids. The CDR3 nucleotides are TGCAGCGTTCTTGAGGGGGGGAGGAAATTAGAGACCCAGTACTTC. This codes for CSVLEGGRKLETQYF. Combining the CDR3 with reference TRBV29-1 and TRBJ2-5 gives the whole variable domain SAVISQKPSRDICQRGTSLTIQCQVDSQVTMMFWYRQQPGQSLTLIATANQGSEATYESGFVIDKFPISRPNLTFSTLTVSNMSPEDSSIYLCSVLEGGRKLETQYFGPGTRLLVL.

The chain has TRBV6-5 and TRBJ2-1; D is unresolved. This CDR3 contains 11 residues. V was pared by 6 bases and J by 11 bases, with 11 bases between. From germline, CDR1 is MNHEY and CDR2 SVGAGI. CDR3 protein: CASSQDNKQFF. The CDR3 coding sequence is TGTGCCAGCAGCCAAGACAACAAGCAGTTCTTC.

V is TRBV28 and J is TRBJ1-5, with TRBD1 matching over 7 bases. The germline V gene encodes CDR1 MDHEN and CDR2 SYDVKM. Losses at the gene ends were 4 bases for V and 2 bases for J; bases not matched to a gene: 5. The CDR3 runs 15 residues. CDR3 loop: CASSYEGAGNQPQHF. CDR3 DNA: TGTGCCAGCAGTTACGAGGGGGCAGGCAATCAGCCCCAGCATTTT. The full variable domain, its missing parts supplied by reference TRBV28 and TRBJ1-5, is DVKVTQSSRYLVKRTGEKVFLECVQDMDHENMFWYRQDPGLGLRLIYFSYDVKMKEKGDIPEGYSVSREKKERFSLILESASTNQTSMYLCASSYEGAGNQPQHFGDGTRLSIL.

The chain links TRBV14 to TRBJ2-1, with TRBD2 matching 7 bases. Germline CDR1 and CDR2: SGHDN and FVKESK. This CDR3 has 18 amino acids. V trimming: 3 bases; J trimming: 0 bases; junction bases outside the gene matches: 11. CDR3 amino acids: CASSQNKGGSYSYNEQFF. CDR3 nucleotides: TGTGCCAGCAGCCAGAACAAGGGAGGGTCTTACTCCTACAATGAGCAGTTCTTC.

The V call is TRBV7-9, the J call TRBJ2-3, with D uncertain. The V end was cut by 2 bases, the J end by 1 base, with 7 bases between. CDR1 SEHNR and CDR2 FQNEAQ come from the germline V gene (reference sequence). The CDR3 spans 14 residues. The CDR3 reads CASSLRVGTDTQYF. The DNA of the CDR3 is TGTGCCAGCAGCTTAAGAGTGGGCACAGATACGCAGTATTTT.

The chain carries TRBV6-6 and TRBJ2-2; TRBD2 matches at 8 bases. The CDR3 consists of 19 residues. J was trimmed by 0 bases and V by 5 bases; bases with no gene match: 14. Germline-derived CDR1 and CDR2 are MNHNY and SVGAGI (reference sequence). As DNA, the CDR3 is TGTGCCAGCAGTCGAACCGCGGGAGGCACCTATACGAACACCGGGGAGCTGTTTTTT. Protein sequence: CASSRTAGGTYTNTGELFF.

The rearrangement uses TRBV6-5 and TRBJ2-5; 11 bases map to TRBD2. The V segment lost 7 bases and the J segment 5 bases; nucleotides outside the gene matches: 9. This CDR3 is 15 amino acids long. Germline V gene sequence: CDR1 MNHEY, CDR2 SVGAGI. The CDR3 DNA is TGTGCCAGCAAGACTAGCGGGGCTGGGAGGGAGACCCAGTACTTC. Its translation is CASKTSGAGRETQYF.

The chain recombines TRBV5-5 with TRBJ2-7; maybe TRBD1 (6 bases). Trimming took off 3 bases at V and 3 bases at J, with 7 bases between the two ends. This CDR3 comprises 12 residues. The germline CDR1 and CDR2 sequences are SGHKS and YYEKEE (reference sequence). CDR3 loop: CASSWDIYEQYF. DNA for the CDR3: TGTGCCAGCAGCTGGGACATCTACGAGCAGTACTTC.

The rearrangement links TRBV12-3 or TRBV12-4 to TRBJ1-1; D remains ambiguous. Trimming cost V 3 bases and J 5 bases, with 4 bases left between them. The CDR3 totals 11 residues. CDR3 in DNA: TGTGCCAGCAGTTTCGGTACTGAAGCTTTCTTT. This translates into CASSFGTEAFF.

For this clone: The same CDR3 can be traced to other DNA sequences in this sample. This chain joins TRBV11-2 and TRBJ2-1; 9 nucleotides line up with TRBD1. CDR3 length equals 17 residues. The germline V gene encodes CDR1 SGHAT and CDR2 FQNNGV. Trimming cost V 6 bases and J 8 bases; bases outside gene matches: 17. The CDR3 sequence is CASRPWSWDRERHEQFF. CDR3 nucleotides: TGTGCCAGCAGACCCTGGTCCTGGGACAGGGAACGGCATGAGCAGTTCTTC.

The V gene is TRBV9, the J gene TRBJ2-7; 9 nucleotides line up with TRBD2. The CDR3 loop spans 15 amino acids. Germline V lookup: CDR1 SGDLS, CDR2 YYNGEE. Losses at the gene ends were 0 bases for V and 4 bases for J; bases not matched to a gene: 5. CDR3 in amino acids: CASSVGGTSNYEQYF. The CDR3 nucleotides are TGTGCCAGCAGCGTAGGGGGGACTAGCAATTACGAGCAGTACTTC.

The chain uses TRBV15 and TRBJ1-3; tentatively, D is TRBD1 (6 bases). Trimming removed 0 bases at V and 4 bases at J, with 13 bases between. The CDR3 consists of 16 residues. The germline V gene encodes CDR1 LNHNV and CDR2 YYDKDF (reference sequence). CDR3 amino acids: CATSRDPPGQGNTIYF. DNA for the CDR3: TGTGCCACCAGCAGAGATCCTCCCGGACAGGGAAACACCATATATTTT.

The rearrangement joins TRBV7-2 to TRBJ1-6, with D perhaps TRBD1 (6 bases). Germline V CDR1 and CDR2: SGHTA, FQGNSA. This CDR3 region has 15 residues. V was cut by 3 bases and J by 5 bases, with 11 bases left in between. The CDR3: CASSFEQGNNSPLHF. The CDR3 DNA reads TGTGCCAGCAGCTTCGAACAGGGAAATAATTCACCCCTCCACTTT.

This rearrangement joins TRBV5-4 to TRBJ1-2; D possibly corresponds to TRBD1 (6 bases). Trimming cost V 0 bases and J 2 bases, with 8 bases left between them. Per germline, CDR1 SGHNT and CDR2 YYREEE (reference sequence). This CDR3 has 14 amino acids. The DNA of the CDR3 is TGTGCCAGCAGCTTGGGTGGACAGAACTATGGCTACACCTTC. Translating gives CASSLGGQNYGYTF.

The rearrangement links TRBV30 to TRBJ2-1, with a weak D call TRBD2 (6 bases). Germline values: CDR1 GTSNPN, CDR2 SVGIG (reference sequence). This CDR3 region has 16 residues. V was cut by 0 bases and J by 0 bases, with 12 bases left in between. The CDR3 loop reads CAWSVPGTSSYNEQFF. The CDR3 coding sequence is TGTGCCTGGAGTGTACCCGGGACTTCCTCCTACAATGAGCAGTTCTTC.

The chain links TRBV28 to TRBJ2-5, with D unclear. CDR1 is MDHEN, CDR2 SYDVKM, per germline. V lost 5 bases, J lost 5 bases, and 12 bases lay in between. The CDR3 loop spans 13 amino acids. CDR3 region: CASSPSDLETQYF. The DNA of the CDR3 is TGTGCCAGCAGTCCGTCCGATCTGGAGACCCAGTACTTC.

The chain uses TRBV18 and TRBJ1-1; unclear D gene. The V gene's germline CDR1 is KGHSH and CDR2 LQKENI. The CDR3 spans 14 residues. Trimming pared 8 bases from V and 2 bases from J, leaving 15 bases between. As DNA, the CDR3 is TGTGCCAGCCAACCAACGGCACCTAACACTGAAGCTTTCTTT. This encodes CASQPTAPNTEAFF.

V is TRBV7-8 and J is TRBJ1-2, with 9 positions matching TRBD1. CDR1 and CDR2 (germline): SGHVS, FQNEAQ. With 5 bases clipped from V and 4 bases from J, the junction kept 26 bases outside the gene matches. CDR3 length equals 21 residues. As DNA, the CDR3 is TGTGCCAGCAGCCCAGCCCGGGACAGGGTACACTCGAGAGAAGTGGGCTATGGCTACACCTTC. It specifies CASSPARDRVHSREVGYGYTF.

This chain connects TRBV12-3 or TRBV12-4 to TRBJ2-7; D ambiguous. The ends were cut back, 2 bases at V and 4 bases at J, with 6 bases in the middle. This CDR3 spans 12 amino acids. CDR3 DNA sequence: TGTGCCAGCAGTTTAAGGGCTTACGAGCAGTACTTC. Translation gives CASSLRAYEQYF.

This clone was detected once. The chain recombines TRBV4-2 with TRBJ2-3; 10 bases are shared with TRBD2. The CDR3 length is 20 residues. CDR1 is LGHNA and CDR2 is YNFKEQ in the germline V gene. With 4 bases clipped from V and 4 bases from J, the junction kept 20 bases outside the gene matches. The CDR3 bases are TGTGCCAGCAGCCCCCACCGGGGGGAGCGGGAGGGTTGGTTGGCAGATACGCAGTATTTT. Its protein product is CASSPHRGEREGWLADTQYF.

This chain links TRBV14 with TRBJ1-1; D remains ambiguous. CDR1 SGHDN and CDR2 FVKESK come from the germline V gene. Trimming took off 0 bases at V and 8 bases at J, with 7 bases between the two ends. There are 12 residues in the CDR3. CDR3 bases: TGTGCCAGCAGCCAAGAAGCCAGGGAAGCTTTCTTT. Translation: CASSQEAREAFF. Full variable domain (rest looked up from reference TRBV14 and TRBJ1-1): EAGVTQFPSHSVIEKGQTVTLRCDPISGHDNLYWYRRVMGKEIKFLLHFVKESKQDESGMPNNRFLAERTGGTYSTLKVQPAELEDSGVYFCASSQEAREAFFGQGTRLTVV.